These T cell receptor beta chains were read from a single sample in a study of Ad26.COV2.S vaccination and SARS-CoV-2 variants. Generated by immunoSEQ multiplex PCR, the TCRdb table keeps only in-frame clones and is missing some. The sample lists approximately 400,000 clones; approximately 90% were seen once. The sample was peripheral blood, taken after recovery from COVID-19. These receptors were collected from a human donor who had recovered from COVID-19. Both conserved end residues are part of each CDR3.

j_call v_call cdr3_aa
TRBJ1-5 TRBV12-2 CASRLVPQPQHF
TRBJ2-5 TRBV5-4 CASSWGDRVEREETQYF
TRBJ2-3 TRBV13 CASSSGIRTDTQYF
TRBJ1-2 TRBV5-6 CASSPGQGSYGYTF
TRBJ2-7 TRBV7-9 CASSLGVAEGWF
TRBJ1-1 TRBV11-2 CASSSRQGAYTEAFF
TRBJ2-3 TRBV20-1 CSASTYRENTQYF
TRBJ2-1 TRBV9 CASSKPGLANEQFF
TRBJ1-6 TRBV27 CASTPVWQGGRSHNSPLHF
TRBJ2-1 TRBV6-2/TRBV6-3 CASSYRRGGDNEQFF
TRBJ1-6 TRBV18 CASSPWGTFDNSPLHF
TRBJ1-4 TRBV6-5 CASRNRQGYEKLFF
TRBJ2-5 TRBV12-3/TRBV12-4 CASSWDSQETQYF
TRBJ2-7 TRBV7-2 CASSLSRGKDEQYF
TRBJ2-5 TRBV13 CASNQQGVVETQYF
TRBJ1-1 TRBV12-5 CASAIDGGRTEAFF
TRBJ1-2 TRBV11-2 CASSSYHSGVYGYTF
TRBJ1-1 TRBV7-8 CASSLYPGTEAFF
TRBJ2-3 TRBV11-3 CASSLGGATDTQYF
TRBJ2-4 TRBV29-1 CSVEGGQLAKNIQYF
TRBJ1-1 TRBV5-6 CASSPTGGFVNTEAFF
TRBJ1-5 TRBV5-6 CASSLGQSQPQHF
TRBJ2-4 TRBV11-3 CASSLESVDRAKNIQYF
TRBJ2-2 TRBV6-6 CATLVGSDTGELFF
TRBJ2-3 TRBV20-1 CSAQGPDTQYF
TRBJ1-4 TRBV10-2 CASSEDSATNEKLFF
TRBJ2-1 TRBV21-1 CASSRDSTYNEQFF
TRBJ1-1 TRBV5-5 CASSLGTGKAEAFF
TRBJ2-3 TRBV5-4 CANLGGRSDTQYF
TRBJ2-1 TRBV5-1 CASSLEGDTYNEQFF
TRBJ2-3 TRBV11-2 CASSFLAHNTDTQYF
TRBJ2-2 TRBV2 CASSDRAIGELFF
TRBJ2-2 TRBV7-6 CASSSRGPANTGELFF
TRBJ2-1 TRBV5-4 CASSLWSGNEQFF
TRBJ2-3 TRBV5-6 CASSVNRGLRADTQYF
TRBJ2-5 TRBV9 CASSVGMAGGQETQYF
TRBJ2-7 TRBV2 CASKGTYYEQYF
TRBJ1-6 TRBV28 CASSYRTGFNNSPLHF
TRBJ2-7 TRBV29-1 CSVRDQRYEQYF
TRBJ1-2 TRBV6-6 CASSYSPGGSYGYTF
TRBJ2-7 TRBV6-1 CASSEDKPGQGYEQYF